This T cell receptor (beta chain) was captured in a study of blood T cell repertoires in COVID-19. Study summary: Whether acute or convalescent, the COVID-19 samples came from the United States, Italy and Spain. The cDNA or gDNA used as material had been derived from T cells, B-cell-depleted T cells, or PBMCs.

Repertoires were generated with immunoSEQ multiplex PCR, while TCRdb's copy carries only in-frame clones and drops some. The repertoire holds nearly 400,000 clones, with 85% to 90% as singletons. Those enrolled, adults aged roughly 18 to 89 years, came from some 25 US areas. The sequence was obtained from a woman in her 30s who had recovered from COVID-19. The specimen was PBMCs or T cells enriched from blood (not recorded which).

The CDR3 is CASSQTKGDTQYF. CDR3 in DNA: TGTGCCAGCAGCCAAACGAAGGGGGATACGCAGTATTTT. The rearrangement joins TRBV9 to TRBJ2-3; possibly TRBD1 for D (5 bases). The germline CDR1 and CDR2 sequences are SGDLS and YYNGEE. CDR3 length: 13 amino acids. Trimming shortened V by 4 bases and J by 6 bases, and 12 bases separated the two germline ends.